A single sample is the source of the 13 T cell receptor beta chains below, sequenced in a study of CD8 T cells in ankylosing spondylitis. Study-wide results and caveats: Fewer than 10 highly homologous variants made up a TCR beta motif that seemed to typify ankylosing spondylitis blood.

These receptors lack a known antigen. TCRdb ran MiXCR on the 5' RACE reads and lists one entry per CDR3 protein. The profile shows about 450,000 distinct CDR3 sequences, 25% to 30% of them singletons. The source material was blood, either unsorted or a sorted T cell fraction (not recorded which). The receptors come from a male donor with ankylosing spondylitis.

This clonotype was recorded a few times. The gene calls are TRBV12-3 or TRBV12-4 and TRBJ2-1; perhaps D is TRBD1 or TRBD2 (5 bases each). Between the trimmed V and J ends, which lost 5 bases and 7 bases, there was a span of 21 bases. This CDR3 is built from 16 residues. CDR3 sequence (DNA): TGTGCCAGCAGTGGATCCGGGGCGGGCTCTAGTAATGAGCAGTTCTTC. Protein product: CASSGSGAGSSNEQFF.

This clonotype was picked up a small number of times. This sequence joins TRBV6-2 or TRBV6-3 and TRBJ1-5, with 7 bases lining up with TRBD1. Looked up from germline, CDR1 is MNHEY and CDR2 is SVGEGT. This CDR3 contains 14 residues. The J segment lost 7 bases and the V segment lost 2 bases, leaving 5 bases of the junction unmatched. This CDR3 is CASSYGGGRQPQHF. DNA of the CDR3: TGTGCCAGCAGTTACGGAGGGGGCAGACAGCCCCAGCATTTT.

The chain joins TRBV24-1 to TRBJ2-1, with TRBD2 matching 10 bases. The CDR3 has 19 amino acids. CDR1 and CDR2 (germline): KGHDR, SFDVKD. The V gene end was trimmed by 0 bases and the J gene end by 7 bases; junction bases not matched to a gene: 14. Here the CDR3 DNA reads TGTGCCACCAGTGATTTGGTGGCTAGCGGGAGTGTGGAGAGAAATGAGCAGTTCTTC. Translation: CATSDLVASGSVERNEQFF.

This clonotype was recorded only once. CDR3 DNA: TGTGCCAGCAGTGAAGGCTCGGCCGAACGGCAGTTCTTC. Translated, it gives CASSEGSAERQFF. This chain uses TRBV6-1 with TRBJ2-1; D remains ambiguous. Germline assignment: CDR1 MNHNS and CDR2 SASEGT. Trimming pared 1 base from V and 12 bases from J, leaving 13 bases between. The CDR3 loop spans 13 amino acids.

This clonotype was seen ten or more times. The chain recombines TRBV12-3 or TRBV12-4 with TRBJ2-5; D is unclear. The germline V and J ends were trimmed by 6 bases and 0 bases, with 5 bases remaining between them. The CDR3 extends over 12 amino acids. In DNA form, the CDR3 reads TGTGCCAGCAGCCGGTACCAAGAGACCCAGTACTTC. Its protein product is CASSRYQETQYF.

The chain is built from TRBV25-1 and TRBJ1-4; D not certain. CDR1 is MGHDK and CDR2 is SYGVNS in the germline V gene. Trimming shortened V by 2 bases and J by 8 bases, and 15 bases separated the two germline ends. The CDR3 loop spans 15 amino acids. The CDR3, as DNA: TGTGCCAGCAGTGAACCCACCGGGGTAAGGGAAAAACTGTTTTTT. It encodes CASSEPTGVREKLFF.

The chain joins TRBV11-3 to TRBJ2-4; TRBD1 matches 8 bases. Per germline, CDR1 SGHNT and CDR2 YENEEA. Losses at the gene ends were 5 bases for V and 7 bases for J; bases not matched to a gene: 4. The CDR3 sequence is 13 residues long. CDR3 in DNA: TGTGCCAGCAGCGGACAGGGTTCGAACATTCAGTACTTC. Encoded protein: CASSGQGSNIQYF.

This clonotype was observed many times. This chain joins TRBV5-1 and TRBJ1-1, with D perhaps TRBD1 (5 bases). CDR3 length: 15 residues. Between the trimmed V and J ends, which lost 0 bases and 1 base, there was a span of 10 bases. CDR1 SGHRS and CDR2 YFSETQ come from the germline V gene. CDR3 coding DNA: TGCGCCAGCAGCTTGGACGAGGGGAGGAACACTGAAGCTTTCTTT. Translating gives CASSLDEGRNTEAFF.

The V and J genes are TRBV18 and TRBJ2-6, with D perhaps matching TRBD1 (5 bases). The CDR3 is made up of 15 amino acids. Deletions cut 2 bases from V and 2 bases from J, with 7 bases between. Germline CDR1 KGHSH, CDR2 LQKENI. Written as DNA, the CDR3 is TGTGCCAGCTCACCAGACAGAACTGGGGCCAACGTCCTGACTTTC. The encoded protein is CASSPDRTGANVLTF.

In this sample, this clonotype turned up a few times. The chain employs TRBV5-5 and TRBJ2-5; 9 bases are shared with TRBD1. Losses at the gene ends were 1 base for V and 5 bases for J; bases not matched to a gene: 6. From germline, CDR1 is SGHKS and CDR2 YYEKEE (reference sequence). The CDR3 is made up of 15 amino acids. The CDR3: CASSLNPTGGETQYF. In DNA, the CDR3 is TGTGCCAGCAGCTTGAACCCGACAGGGGGGGAGACCCAGTACTTC. The complete variable domain, with remaining parts taken from reference TRBV5-5 and TRBJ2-5, reads DAGVTQSPTHLIKTRGQQVTLRCSPISGHKSVSWYQQVLGQGPQFIFQYYEKEERGRGNFPDRFSARQFPNYSSELNVNALLLGDSALYLCASSLNPTGGETQYFGPGTRLLVL.

V and J are TRBV9 and TRBJ2-2; 9 positions match TRBD1. The germline V gene has CDR1 SGDLS and CDR2 YYNGEE. Trimming removed 0 bases from V and 2 bases from J; junction bases left unmatched: 2. The CDR3 extends over 16 amino acids. The CDR3 region is CASSVVGQGNTGELFF. The CDR3 DNA is TGTGCCAGCAGCGTAGTGGGACAGGGCAACACCGGGGAGCTGTTTTTT.

V gene TRBV20-1 combines with J gene TRBJ2-5; D not resolved. V was clipped by 5 bases and J by 4 bases, with 17 bases between them. Germline V gene data show CDR1 as DFQATT and CDR2 as SNEGSKA (reference sequence). The CDR3 extends over 14 amino acids. The CDR3 is CSARTPKAAETQYF. The CDR3, as DNA: TGCAGTGCTCGGACCCCGAAGGCAGCAGAGACCCAGTACTTC.

This clonotype was seen a few times. The rearrangement links TRBV6-6 to TRBJ1-5; a weak D match, TRBD1 (5 bases). The V gene's germline CDR1 is MNHNY and CDR2 SVGAGI (reference sequence). The V and J ends lost 5 bases and 6 bases respectively, with 8 bases between them. This CDR3 has 12 residues. CDR3 region: CASSDGAQPQHF. The CDR3, as DNA: TGTGCCAGCAGTGACGGGGCTCAGCCCCAGCATTTT.